Presented here are 11 T cell receptor beta chains from one specimen sequenced in a study of cytomegalovirus exposure and HLA in healthy donors. PCR involved 60 Vbeta and 13 Jbeta primers. Sequencing used immunoSEQ multiplex PCR; TCRdb keeps in-frame clones, though not all of them. The sample yields over 55,000 clones, roughly 86% seen once. The sequenced sample consisted of PBMCs. These TCRs come from a man in his late teens or twenties in good health and CMV-seronegative.

V gene TRBV11-3 combines with J gene TRBJ2-7, with 8 bases lining up with TRBD2. CDR3 length: 15 amino acids. Looked up from germline, CDR1 is SGHNT and CDR2 is YENEEA. Germline trimming cut 5 bases from V and 0 bases from J; bases unmatched to any gene: 6. The CDR3 bases are TGTGCCAGCAGCGAAGCGGGGGCGATCTCCTACGAGCAGTACTTC. As protein: CASSEAGAISYEQYF.

The chain employs TRBV1 and TRBJ1-2. TRBV1 represents a pseudogene. CDR3 size: 13 residues. For the CDR3, the DNA is TGCACCAGCAGCCAAGGGCGTAGCTGTGGCTACACCTTC. This sequence encodes CTSSQGRSCGYTF.

This sequence joins TRBV5-4 and TRBJ2-4, with 9 positions matching TRBD1. The CDR3 contains 18 residues. The J segment lost 8 bases and the V segment lost 0 bases, leaving 15 bases of the junction unmatched. Germline loops: CDR1 SGHNT, CDR2 YYREEE (reference sequence). In nucleotides, the CDR3 is TGTGCCAGCAGCTTGGAGGGGCGGATGCGGGGACAGGGCGACATTCAGTACTTC. Translated, it gives CASSLEGRMRGQGDIQYF.

The chain uses TRBV4-1 and TRBJ1-5; a possible D gene is TRBD1 (5 bases). V shed 1 base and J shed 6 bases, with 7 bases lying between them. From germline, CDR1 is MGHRA and CDR2 YSYEKL. This CDR3 comprises 13 residues. CDR3 residues: CASSQVGGQPQHF. The CDR3 region has the DNA TGCGCCAGCAGCCAAGTCGGGGGTCAGCCCCAGCATTTT.

J is TRBJ2-3 and V is TRBV11-2; D uncertain. CDR1 and CDR2 (germline): SGHAT, FQNNGV. Between the trimmed V and J ends, which lost 5 bases and 0 bases, there was a span of 3 bases. The CDR3 covers 12 residues. The CDR3 DNA reads as TGTGCCAGCAGCCCAAGCACAGATACGCAGTATTTT. This codes for CASSPSTDTQYF.

The genes are TRBV6-5 and TRBJ1-1; possibly TRBD1 for D (5 bases). This CDR3 spans 14 amino acids. V dropped 8 bases and J dropped 2 bases, with 15 bases sitting between them. The germline V gene has CDR1 MNHEY and CDR2 SVGAGI. This chain's CDR3 is CASGDRTGNTEAFF. CDR3 coding DNA: TGTGCCAGCGGCGACAGAACCGGCAACACTGAAGCTTTCTTT.

This clone was seen only a few times. The CDR3 spells CAIRNARGYSGELFF. The CDR3 DNA is TGTGCCATCAGGAACGCTAGGGGGTACTCCGGGGAGCTGTTTTTT. The chain combines TRBV10-3 with TRBJ2-2, with D possibly TRBD1 on 6 matching bases. Germline CDR1 is ENHRY and CDR2 is SYGVKD. CDR3 length: 15 residues. With 6 bases removed from V and 6 bases from J, the gap between germline ends came to 17 bases.

This chain joins TRBV30 and TRBJ2-1; 10 bases map to TRBD2. This CDR3 comprises 13 residues. V lost 8 bases and J lost 10; bases outside the gene matches: 11. CDR1 and CDR2 (germline): GTSNPN, SVGIG (reference sequence). CDR3 sequence reads: CAAAGGPGREQFF. CDR3 bases: TGTGCCGCAGCGGGGGGGCCGGGACGGGAGCAGTTCTTC.

The chain combines TRBV29-1 with TRBJ2-7; TRBD1 matches 8 bases. Germline V gives CDR1 SQVTM, CDR2 ANQGSEA. Germline trimming cut 6 bases from V and 4 bases from J; bases unmatched to any gene: 11. This CDR3 has 14 amino acids. The DNA of the CDR3 is TGCAGCGTCCAAAACCGGGACAGGTCGTACGAGCAGTACTTC. This codes for CSVQNRDRSYEQYF.

The chain combines TRBV5-8 with TRBJ1-1; the D gene is possibly TRBD1 (5 bases). V lost 0 bases, J lost 0 bases, and 9 bases lay in between. The CDR3 consists of 15 residues. Per germline, CDR1 SGHTS and CDR2 YDEGEE. The CDR3 region is CASSLDRGMNTEAFF. The CDR3 bases are TGTGCCAGCAGCTTGGATCGGGGGATGAACACTGAAGCTTTCTTT.

V and J are TRBV7-9 and TRBJ2-7, with D perhaps TRBD2 (6 bases). This CDR3 comprises 15 residues. Germline V gene lookup returns CDR1 SEHNR and CDR2 FQNEAQ (reference sequence). Trimming removed 1 base from V and 5 bases from J, with 15 bases in between. CDR3 sequence: CASSLEQAPGDEQYF. CDR3 nucleotides: TGTGCCAGCAGCTTAGAACAGGCCCCGGGGGACGAGCAGTACTTC.